The table lists the clone carrying this T cell receptor (beta chain) with a count of one. Its antigen remains unknown. The sample belongs to a study of cytomegalovirus exposure and HLA in healthy donors. Regarding the study as a whole: Using the classifier, cytomegalovirus status was reportedly diagnosed with high specificity and sensitivity. The study designated fewer than 200 TCR beta chains cytomegalovirus-associated. According to a subsequent analysis, TCR clusters identified in the first cohort showed a tendency to co-occur across the roughly 120 validation repertoires.

The method was immunoSEQ multiplex PCR; TCRdb's version includes in-frame clones alone and lacks a portion of them. The top ten hold approximately 16% of the sample, which has 170,000 or so clones, roughly 85% seen once. V lost 4 bases and J lost 4; bases outside the gene matches: 4. This CDR3 contains 15 residues. CDR1 and CDR2 (germline): MNHEY, SMNVEV (reference sequence). This sequence was found in a man in his late teens or twenties in good health and CMV-seropositive. The V and J genes are TRBV27 and TRBJ2-3, with 11 bases matching TRBD2. The sequencing sample was made of PBMCs. The CDR3 sequence: CASSSPTSGADTQYF. The CDR3 DNA follows: TGTGCCAGCAGTTCTCCGACTAGCGGGGCAGATACGCAGTATTTT.